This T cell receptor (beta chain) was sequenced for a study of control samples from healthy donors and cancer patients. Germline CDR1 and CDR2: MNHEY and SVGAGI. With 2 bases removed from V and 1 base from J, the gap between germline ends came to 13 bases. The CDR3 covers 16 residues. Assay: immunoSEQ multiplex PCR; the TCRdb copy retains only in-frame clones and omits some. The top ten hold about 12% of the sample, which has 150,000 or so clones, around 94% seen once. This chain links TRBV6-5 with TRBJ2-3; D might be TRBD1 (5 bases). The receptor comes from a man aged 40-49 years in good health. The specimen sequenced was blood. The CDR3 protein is CASSYGASPRTDTQYF. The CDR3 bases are TGTGCCAGCAGTTACGGGGCATCCCCTCGCACAGATACGCAGTATTTT.